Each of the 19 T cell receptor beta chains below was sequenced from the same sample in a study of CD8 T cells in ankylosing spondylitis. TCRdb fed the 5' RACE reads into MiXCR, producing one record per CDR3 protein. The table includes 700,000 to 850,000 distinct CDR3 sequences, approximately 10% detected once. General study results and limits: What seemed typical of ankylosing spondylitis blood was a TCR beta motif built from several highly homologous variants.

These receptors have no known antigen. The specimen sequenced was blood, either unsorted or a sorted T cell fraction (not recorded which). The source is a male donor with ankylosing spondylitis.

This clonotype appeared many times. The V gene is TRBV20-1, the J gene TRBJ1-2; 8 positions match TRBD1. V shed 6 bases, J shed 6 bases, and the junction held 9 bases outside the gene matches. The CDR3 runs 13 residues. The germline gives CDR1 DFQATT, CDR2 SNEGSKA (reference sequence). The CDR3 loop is CSARPHRGDGYTF. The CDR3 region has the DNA TGCAGTGCCCGTCCCCACAGGGGGGATGGCTACACCTTC.

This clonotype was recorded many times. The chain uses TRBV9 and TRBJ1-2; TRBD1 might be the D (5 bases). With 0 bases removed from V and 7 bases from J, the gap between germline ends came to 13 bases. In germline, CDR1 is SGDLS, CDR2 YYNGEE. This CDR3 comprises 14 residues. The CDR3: CASSVVRGTGGYTF. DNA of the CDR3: TGTGCCAGCAGCGTAGTTCGGGGGACTGGTGGCTACACCTTC.

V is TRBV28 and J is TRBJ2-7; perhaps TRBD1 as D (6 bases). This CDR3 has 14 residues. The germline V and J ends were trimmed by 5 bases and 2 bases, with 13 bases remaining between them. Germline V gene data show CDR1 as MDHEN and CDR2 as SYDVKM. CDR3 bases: TGTGCCAGCAGTACCGGGACACCCACCTACGAGCAGTACTTC. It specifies CASSTGTPTYEQYF.

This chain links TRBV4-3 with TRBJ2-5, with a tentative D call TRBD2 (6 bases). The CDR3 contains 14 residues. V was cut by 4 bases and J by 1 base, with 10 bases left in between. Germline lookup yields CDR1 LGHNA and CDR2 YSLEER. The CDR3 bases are TGCGCCAGCAGCCGACAAGCGGGCCAAGAGACCCAGTACTTC. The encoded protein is CASSRQAGQETQYF.

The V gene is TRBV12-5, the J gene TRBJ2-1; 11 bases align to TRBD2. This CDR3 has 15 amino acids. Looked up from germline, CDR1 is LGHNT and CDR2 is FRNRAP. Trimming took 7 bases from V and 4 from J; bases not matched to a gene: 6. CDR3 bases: TGTGCTAGTGCCCCCGGGACTAGCGGATACAATGAGCAGTTCTTC. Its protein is CASAPGTSGYNEQFF.

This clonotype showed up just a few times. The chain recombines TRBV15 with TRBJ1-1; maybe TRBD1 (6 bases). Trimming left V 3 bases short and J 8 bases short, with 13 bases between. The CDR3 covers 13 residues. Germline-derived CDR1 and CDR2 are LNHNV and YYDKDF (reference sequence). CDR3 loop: CATSSGQRSEAFF. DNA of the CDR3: TGTGCCACCAGCAGCGGACAGAGGTCAGAAGCTTTCTTT.

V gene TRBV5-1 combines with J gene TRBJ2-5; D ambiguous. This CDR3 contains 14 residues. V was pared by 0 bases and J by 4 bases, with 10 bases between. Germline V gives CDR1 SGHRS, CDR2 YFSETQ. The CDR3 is CASSLDDAGETQYF. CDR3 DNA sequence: TGCGCCAGCAGCTTGGACGACGCAGGAGAGACCCAGTACTTC.

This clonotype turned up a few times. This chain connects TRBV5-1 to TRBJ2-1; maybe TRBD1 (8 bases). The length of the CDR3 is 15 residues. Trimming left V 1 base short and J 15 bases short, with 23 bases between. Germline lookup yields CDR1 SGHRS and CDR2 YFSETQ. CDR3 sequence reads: CASSLLGQGGGHGFF. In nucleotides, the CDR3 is TGCGCCAGCAGCTTGTTAGGACAGGGAGGGGGACACGGGTTCTTC. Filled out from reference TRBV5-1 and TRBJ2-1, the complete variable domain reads KAGVTQTPRYLIKTRGQQVTLSCSPISGHRSVSWYQQTPGQGLQFLFEYFSETQRNKGNFPGRFSGRQFSNSRSEMNVSTLELGDSALYLCASSLLGQGGGHGFFGPGTRLTVL.

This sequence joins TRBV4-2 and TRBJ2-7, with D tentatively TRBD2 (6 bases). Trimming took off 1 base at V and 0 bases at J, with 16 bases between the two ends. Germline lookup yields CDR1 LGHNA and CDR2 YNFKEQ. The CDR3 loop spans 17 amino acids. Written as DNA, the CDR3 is TGTGCCAGCAGCCAAGCGCATCTAGCGCTCAGCTCCTACGAGCAGTACTTC. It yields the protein CASSQAHLALSSYEQYF.

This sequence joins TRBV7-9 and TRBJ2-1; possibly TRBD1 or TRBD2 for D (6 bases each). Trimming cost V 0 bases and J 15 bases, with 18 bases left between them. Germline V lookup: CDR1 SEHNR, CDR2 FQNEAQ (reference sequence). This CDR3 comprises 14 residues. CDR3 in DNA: TGTGCCAGCAGCTTAGCTCAAAGGGGGGACCTAAGGTTCTTC. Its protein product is CASSLAQRGDLRFF.

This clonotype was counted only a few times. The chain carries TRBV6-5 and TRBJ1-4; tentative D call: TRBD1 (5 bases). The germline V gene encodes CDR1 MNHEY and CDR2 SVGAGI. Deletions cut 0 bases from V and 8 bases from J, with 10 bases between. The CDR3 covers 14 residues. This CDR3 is CASSYSPGWEKLFF. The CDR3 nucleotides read TGTGCCAGCAGTTACTCGCCAGGGTGGGAAAAACTGTTTTTT.

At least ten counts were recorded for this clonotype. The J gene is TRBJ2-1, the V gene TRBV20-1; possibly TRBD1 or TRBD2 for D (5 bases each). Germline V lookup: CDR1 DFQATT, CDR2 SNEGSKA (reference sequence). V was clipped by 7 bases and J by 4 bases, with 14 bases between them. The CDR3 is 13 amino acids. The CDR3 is CSGGSYRYNEQFF. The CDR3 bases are TGCAGTGGGGGGAGTTACAGATACAATGAGCAGTTCTTC.

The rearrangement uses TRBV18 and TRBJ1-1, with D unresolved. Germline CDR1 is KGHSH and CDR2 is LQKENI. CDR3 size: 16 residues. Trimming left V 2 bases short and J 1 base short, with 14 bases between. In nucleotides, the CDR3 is TGTGCCAGCTCACCAATTAGAGGAGGGCGGAACACTGAAGCTTTCTTT. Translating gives CASSPIRGGRNTEAFF.

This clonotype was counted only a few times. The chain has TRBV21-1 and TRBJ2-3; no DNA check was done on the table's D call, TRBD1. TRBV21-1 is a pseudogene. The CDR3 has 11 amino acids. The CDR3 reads CVQGDEDTQYF. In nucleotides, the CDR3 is TGTGTGCAGGGGGACGAGGATACGCAGTATTTT.

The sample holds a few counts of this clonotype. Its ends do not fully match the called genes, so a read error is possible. CDR3 coding DNA: TGTGCCAGCAGTTATGGGCGGTCCGGGTTACCCTTC. As protein: CASSYGRSGLPF. The chain combines TRBV12-3 or TRBV12-4 with TRBJ1-2; D call uncertain. The CDR3 spans 12 residues.

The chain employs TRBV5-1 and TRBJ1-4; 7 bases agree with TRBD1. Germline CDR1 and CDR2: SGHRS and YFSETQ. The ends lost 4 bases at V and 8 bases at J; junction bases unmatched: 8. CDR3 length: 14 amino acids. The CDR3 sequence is CASSVQGSGEKLFF. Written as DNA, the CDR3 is TGCGCCAGCAGCGTACAGGGGAGTGGCGAAAAACTGTTTTTT. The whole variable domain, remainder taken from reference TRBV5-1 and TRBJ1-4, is KAGVTQTPRYLIKTRGQQVTLSCSPISGHRSVSWYQQTPGQGLQFLFEYFSETQRNKGNFPGRFSGRQFSNSRSEMNVSTLELGDSALYLCASSVQGSGEKLFFGSGTQLSVL.

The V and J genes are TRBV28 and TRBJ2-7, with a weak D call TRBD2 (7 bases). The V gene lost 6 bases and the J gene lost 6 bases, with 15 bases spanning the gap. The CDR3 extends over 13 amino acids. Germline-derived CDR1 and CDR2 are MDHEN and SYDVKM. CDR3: CASSRRGAIEQYF. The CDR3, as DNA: TGTGCCAGCAGCCGCCGGGGGGCTATCGAGCAGTACTTC.

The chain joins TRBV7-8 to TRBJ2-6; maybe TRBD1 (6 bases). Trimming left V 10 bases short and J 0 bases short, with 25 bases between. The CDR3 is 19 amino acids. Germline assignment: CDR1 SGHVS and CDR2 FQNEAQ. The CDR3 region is CAIQTRDKLPLSGANVLTF. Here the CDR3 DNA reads TGTGCCATCCAGACCCGGGACAAACTTCCTCTCTCTGGGGCCAACGTCCTGACTTTC.

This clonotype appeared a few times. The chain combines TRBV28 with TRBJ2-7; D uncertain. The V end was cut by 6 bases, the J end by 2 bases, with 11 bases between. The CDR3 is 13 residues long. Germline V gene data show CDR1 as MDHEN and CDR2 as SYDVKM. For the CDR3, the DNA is TGTGCCAGCAGATATCCCTTAACCTACGAGCAGTACTTC. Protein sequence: CASRYPLTYEQYF. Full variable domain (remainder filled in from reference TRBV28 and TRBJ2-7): DVKVTQSSRYLVKRTGEKVFLECVQDMDHENMFWYRQDPGLGLRLIYFSYDVKMKEKGDIPEGYSVSREKKERFSLILESASTNQTSMYLCASRYPLTYEQYFGPGTRLTVT.